This T cell receptor (beta chain) was identified during a study of T cells in Graves' hyperthyroidism and ophthalmopathy. This clonotype was seen many times. Its target is not known. Hyperthyroidism of Graves' type that showed no ophthalmopathy progression within 18 months was stable. Whole-study results and caveats: Using 13 V-J features, a model discriminated ophthalmopathy from stable hyperthyroidism.

The CDR3 covers 12 residues. Germline-derived CDR1 and CDR2 are GTSNPN and SVGIG (reference sequence). V lost 0 bases, J lost 7 bases, and 10 bases lay in between. There were TCR beta CDR3 regions amplified from RNA transcripts. HTBI primers were the set used in a first-round RT-PCR of the TCR CDR3. Each CDR3 protein gets one entry after TCRdb re-called the multiplex PCR reads with MiXCR. The table has more than 650,000 distinct CDR3 sequences, 12% to 15% seen once. The sample consisted of blood. This receptor was obtained from a woman aged 18-29 years with Graves' hyperthyroidism. This chain joins TRBV30 and TRBJ2-7; no reliable D call. The CDR3 is CAWSVSSWEQYF. CDR3 sequence (DNA): TGTGCCTGGAGTGTGTCGTCTTGGGAGCAGTACTTC.